This entry lists 20 T cell receptor beta chains sequenced from one sample in a study of molecular identifiers for immune sequencing clone quantification. TCRdb called the PCR reads again in MiXCR, with one record for every CDR3 protein. The repertoire includes about 510,000 distinct CDR3 sequences, under 30% of them detected once, and roughly 0.79% sits in the top ten. Source material: naive CD8+ T cells from blood, with Jurkat cell RNA spiked in. This sample's subset: FACS-sorted CD8+CD4-CCR7+CD45RA+ naive T cells. The receptors originated from a human donor in good health. Some libraries in this study had Jurkat cell RNA spiked in.

This clonotype was counted between two and nine times. The chain couples TRBV13 to TRBJ1-2, with D possibly being TRBD1 (5 bases). The V gene's germline CDR1 is PRHDT and CDR2 FYEKMQ (reference sequence). The ends were cut back, 8 bases at V and 4 bases at J, with 17 bases in the middle. The CDR3 sequence is 14 residues long. The CDR3: CASAGTELPYGYTF. In DNA, the CDR3 is TGTGCCAGCGCCGGGACCGAGCTTCCCTATGGCTACACCTTC.

This clonotype was observed at least ten times. The genes are TRBV9 and TRBJ2-2; D is possibly TRBD1 (5 bases). CDR1 and CDR2 (germline): SGDLS, YYNGEE. This CDR3 spans 14 amino acids. Trimming shortened V by 3 bases and J by 6 bases, and 12 bases separated the two germline ends. The CDR3 loop reads CASSAGPGPGELFF. The CDR3 bases are TGTGCCAGCAGCGCAGGCCCAGGGCCCGGGGAGCTGTTTTTT.

The V call is TRBV4-2, the J call TRBJ1-1; D gene ambiguous. From germline, CDR1 is LGHNA and CDR2 YNFKEQ. Trimming took off 3 bases at V and 0 bases at J, with 14 bases between the two ends. The CDR3 contains 16 residues. The CDR3: CASSHVPDMMNTEAFF. CDR3 in DNA: TGTGCCAGCAGCCATGTACCCGACATGATGAACACTGAAGCTTTCTTT.

This clonotype was picked up a small number of times. The gene calls are TRBV7-9 and TRBJ2-3; 8 nucleotides agree with TRBD2. Germline CDR1 SEHNR, CDR2 FQNEAQ (reference sequence). The length of the CDR3 is 16 residues. J was trimmed by 1 base and V by 11 bases; bases with no gene match: 14. The CDR3 coding sequence is TGTGCCCTAGCGGGCGTAGCGGGATTAGGCACAGATACGCAGTATTTT. Translating gives CALAGVAGLGTDTQYF. Complete variable domain (other parts from reference TRBV7-9 and TRBJ2-3): DTGVSQNPRHKITKRGQNVTFRCDPISEHNRLYWYRQTLGQGPEFLTYFQNEAQLEKSRLLSDRFSAERPKGSFSTLEIQRTEQGDSAMYLCALAGVAGLGTDTQYFGPGTRLTVL.

This clonotype has ten or more counts. The rearrangement uses TRBV7-3 and TRBJ2-5; no definite D call. Germline-derived CDR1 and CDR2 are SGHTA and FQGTGA. Trimming took 0 bases from V and 2 from J, leaving 10 bases between them. This CDR3 spans 15 amino acids. The CDR3 loop is CASSLTGPWQETQYF. The CDR3 coding sequence is TGTGCCAGCAGCTTAACGGGTCCCTGGCAAGAGACCCAGTACTTC.

The rearrangement links TRBV11-2 to TRBJ2-7; the D is unclear. The germline CDR1 and CDR2 sequences are SGHAT and FQNNGV. V was cut by 5 bases and J by 8 bases, with 13 bases left in between. CDR3 size: 12 residues. This CDR3 reads CASSPQDLKQYF. CDR3 in DNA: TGTGCCAGCAGCCCACAAGACCTCAAGCAGTACTTC.

This clonotype was observed a few times. The V gene is TRBV6-1, the J gene TRBJ2-3; 8 positions agree with TRBD2. The V gene end was trimmed by 2 bases and the J gene end by 0 bases; junction bases not matched to a gene: 7. From germline, CDR1 is MNHNS and CDR2 SASEGT. CDR3 length: 17 amino acids. The CDR3 here is CASSERGAGVSTDTQYF. In DNA, the CDR3 is TGTGCCAGCAGTGAACGAGGAGCGGGGGTTAGCACAGATACGCAGTATTTT.

This clonotype was observed many times. The chain combines TRBV29-1 with TRBJ2-1; D ambiguous. Germline lookup yields CDR1 SQVTM and CDR2 ANQGSEA. CDR3 size: 13 residues. V shed 6 bases and J shed 4 bases, with 13 bases lying between them. CDR3 in amino acids: CSVSPAVYNEQFF. The CDR3 nucleotides read TGCAGCGTGTCCCCCGCCGTTTACAATGAGCAGTTCTTC.

The chain combines TRBV4-3 with TRBJ1-5; no clear D gene. The CDR3 consists of 15 residues. The germline V and J ends were trimmed by 3 bases and 6 bases, with 15 bases remaining between them. Per germline, CDR1 LGHNA and CDR2 YSLEER. The CDR3 region is CASSQDTSRSQPQHF. DNA of the CDR3: TGCGCCAGCAGCCAGGATACAAGCAGGAGTCAGCCCCAGCATTTT.

A remark on this clonotype: Relative to the germline gene, one junction end is altered; a read error may explain this. V gene TRBV20-1 combines with J gene TRBJ1-3, with 7 bases lining up with TRBD1. The CDR3 is 15 amino acids. Per the germline V gene, CDR1 is DFQATT and CDR2 is SNEGSKA (reference sequence). The CDR3 sequence is CSAGETDRAAYTIYF. In DNA form, the CDR3 reads TGCAGTGCTGGAGAGACAGACAGGGCGGCGTACACCATATATTTT.

This clonotype was picked up a small number of times. The chain is built from TRBV10-3 and TRBJ2-7, with D possibly TRBD2 on 6 matching bases. This CDR3 region has 12 residues. Germline V gene lookup returns CDR1 ENHRY and CDR2 SYGVKD. Trimming shortened V by 3 bases and J by 6 bases, and 9 bases separated the two germline ends. The CDR3: CAISEASVEQYF. The CDR3 region has the DNA TGTGCCATCAGTGAAGCTAGCGTCGAGCAGTACTTC.

In its sample, this clonotype was seen many times. The DNA of the CDR3 is TGCGCCAGCTCCGGACTAGCGGGAGAGCCAGATACGCAGTATTTT. Translation: CASSGLAGEPDTQYF. The chain joins TRBV4-1 to TRBJ2-3, with 13 bases lining up with TRBD2. Trimming removed 8 bases from V and 4 bases from J; junction bases left unmatched: 6. CDR3 length: 15 amino acids. The germline gives CDR1 MGHRA, CDR2 YSYEKL.

In its sample, this clonotype was seen many times. The genes are TRBV12-3 or TRBV12-4 and TRBJ1-5, with no clear D. V was pared by 1 base and J by 7 bases, with 8 bases between. The CDR3 is made up of 13 amino acids. The CDR3 sequence: CASSLGPGQPQHF. The CDR3 DNA sequence: TGTGCCAGCAGTTTAGGCCCGGGACAGCCCCAGCATTTT.

Many counts were recorded for this clonotype. The chain couples TRBV27 to TRBJ2-2; D is unresolved. CDR3 length equals 11 residues. V shed 6 bases and J shed 1 base, with 0 bases lying between them. CDR1 MNHEY and CDR2 SMNVEV come from the germline V gene (reference sequence). CDR3 residues: CASRNTGELFF. CDR3 in DNA: TGTGCCAGCAGGAACACCGGGGAGCTGTTTTTT.

The chain couples TRBV6-5 to TRBJ1-6; 7 positions match TRBD1. The CDR3 is 15 amino acids. The junction had 8 bases not matched to a gene; V was cut back by 6 bases and J by 6 bases. Germline assignment: CDR1 MNHEY and CDR2 SVGAGI. This CDR3 reads CASRTGDSLNSPLHF. The CDR3 bases are TGTGCCAGCAGAACCGGGGACAGCCTTAATTCACCCCTCCACTTT.

This clonotype was observed at least ten times. The rearrangement uses TRBV28 and TRBJ2-7; possible D gene TRBD1, 6 bases. CDR1 and CDR2 (germline): MDHEN, SYDVKM. V was shortened by 6 bases and J by 4 bases, with 16 bases between the two germline ends. The CDR3 contains 14 residues. CDR3 protein: CASRLTMTGYEQYF. The CDR3 bases are TGTGCCAGCAGGCTCACCATGACAGGTTACGAGCAGTACTTC.

This clonotype was detected only a few times. The chain combines TRBV19 with TRBJ1-2; a weak D match, TRBD1 (5 bases). CDR1 is LNHDA, CDR2 SQIVND, per germline (reference sequence). The CDR3 spans 14 residues. Deletions cut 1 base from V and 4 bases from J, with 10 bases between. The CDR3 reads CASSIGPDSYGYTF. The CDR3 DNA sequence: TGTGCCAGTAGTATAGGCCCCGACAGCTATGGCTACACCTTC.

The V and J genes are TRBV6-2 or TRBV6-3 and TRBJ2-1; a possible D gene is TRBD1 (6 bases). The V end was cut by 2 bases, the J end by 6 bases, with 11 bases between. Germline lookup yields CDR1 MNHEY and CDR2 SVGEGT. This CDR3 spans 14 amino acids. In DNA form, the CDR3 reads TGTGCCAGCAGTTACGGGACACGGTGCAATGAGCAGTTCTTC. Encoded protein: CASSYGTRCNEQFF.

The genes are TRBV2 and TRBJ2-1; 10 positions match TRBD1. V trimming: 0 bases; J trimming: 2 bases; junction bases outside the gene matches: 1. The CDR3 runs 16 residues. Per the germline V gene, CDR1 is SNHLY and CDR2 is FYNNEI. This CDR3 reads CASSEAGQGTYNEQFF. CDR3 nucleotide sequence: TGTGCCAGCAGTGAAGCGGGACAGGGGACCTACAATGAGCAGTTCTTC.

This rearrangement joins TRBV19 to TRBJ2-7; 7 bases align to TRBD2. V shed 5 bases and J 4 bases; nucleotides not matched to a gene: 5. Germline assignment: CDR1 LNHDA and CDR2 SQIVND (reference sequence). The CDR3 is 13 residues long. CDR3 amino acids: CASSPGGKYEQYF. The CDR3 DNA follows: TGTGCCAGTAGTCCCGGGGGGAAATACGAGCAGTACTTC.